The rows below give T cell receptor beta chains drawn from one sample of a study of blood T cell repertoires in COVID-19. Measured with immunoSEQ multiplex PCR; TCRdb has only the in-frame clones, and not every one. The table includes under 150,000 clones, around 78% detected once. The material sequenced was peripheral blood. The receptors stem from a man aged 25 to 40 with acute or convalescent COVID-19. Both conserved end residues are part of each CDR3. The D gene is left open where the match is weak. Clone size is given for some rows only: seen once, a few or many times, or a class if the clone is expanded.

d_call,clone_size,v_call,j_call,cdr3_nt,cdr3_aa
TRBD1,-,TRBV5-8,TRBJ2-2,TGTGCCAGCAGACTAAGACAGGGGGCGTCCCGAAAGCTGTTTTTT,CASRLRQGASRKLFF
-,-,TRBV18,TRBJ1-5,TGTGCCAGCTCACCACCCAGTTCACAGGGTAGCCAGCCCCAGCATTTT,CASSPPSSQGSQPQHF
TRBD1,-,TRBV5-6,TRBJ2-5,TGTGCCAGCAGCTCGTGGGACAGGGGGATTACGGAGACCCAGTACTTC,CASSSWDRGITETQYF
TRBD1,-,TRBV29-1,TRBJ1-2,TGCAGCGTTGAAGAACAGGGGGCGGGTGGCTACACCTTC,CSVEEQGAGGYTF
-,-,TRBV9,TRBJ1-4,TGTGCCAGCAGTAGGACTTCGGGTATTGAAAAACTGTTTTTT,CASSRTSGIEKLFF
TRBD1,-,TRBV5-5,TRBJ2-2,TGTGCCAGCGGTTACCGGGGACAGGGGGCGCGGACCGGGGAGCTGTTTTTT,CASGYRGQGARTGELFF
TRBD2,-,TRBV4-2,TRBJ2-4,TGTGCCAGCAGGATAGCGGGAGGCGAGAACATTCAGTACTTC,CASRIAGGENIQYF
-,-,TRBV2,TRBJ2-3,TGTGCCACCGAGGGGGAAACAGATACGCAGTATTTT,CATEGETDTQYF
-,once,TRBV18,TRBJ1-2,TGTGCCAGCTCACCGGAAGGGGCAGACTATGGCTACACCTTC,CASSPEGADYGYTF
TRBD1,-,TRBV7-9,TRBJ1-2,TGTGCCAGCAGGCCGGGACAGGTGATTCCTGGCTACACCTTC,CASRPGQVIPGYTF
TRBD2,-,TRBV7-9,TRBJ2-2,TGTGCCAGCAGGAATAGCGGGAGTCAAACCGGGGAGCTGTTTTTT,CASRNSGSQTGELFF
-,-,TRBV9,TRBJ2-3,TGTGCCAGCAGCCCGAGGGGGGGCATCACAGATACGCAGTATTTT,CASSPRGGITDTQYF
TRBD2,-,TRBV11-2,TRBJ2-1,TGTGCCAGCAGCACTCCCGGGACTAGCGGATACAATGAGCAGTTCTTC,CASSTPGTSGYNEQFF
TRBD1,-,TRBV10-3,TRBJ2-1,TGTGCCTCGGGACAGGGGGGTAGCAATGAGCAGTTCTTC,CASGQGGSNEQFF
TRBD2,-,TRBV6-5,TRBJ2-1,TGTGCCAGCAGTCAGGTCGGGGGGTACAATGAGCAGTTCTTC,CASSQVGGYNEQFF
TRBD1,-,TRBV7-3,TRBJ2-1,TGTGCCAGCAGCTCGGGACAGGGACGCGGTGAGCAGTTCTTC,CASSSGQGRGEQFF
-,few,TRBV6-4,TRBJ1-1,TGTGCCAGCAGTGAGGCCAATGTCGAAGGGGTTGGCACTGAAGCTTTCTTT,CASSEANVEGVGTEAFF
-,-,TRBV25-1,TRBJ2-3,TGTGCCAGCAGTCCTCTATACCCTAGCACAGATACGCAGTATTTT,CASSPLYPSTDTQYF
-,-,TRBV4-1,TRBJ1-2,TGCGCCAGCAGCCAAGATGGTGGGGCAAGTTTAATGGGCTACACCTTC,CASSQDGGASLMGYTF
TRBD1,-,TRBV23-1,TRBJ2-1,TGCGCCAGCAGCCGGAAGCGCCCTCGGACAGGGGGTATGTTGGGGCAGTTCTTC,CASSRKRPRTGGMLGQFF
TRBD2,-,TRBV7-9,TRBJ2-1,TGTGCCAGCGTGGGAGCGGGGGCGCTTGGGGGTGAGCAGTTCTTC,CASVGAGALGGEQFF
TRBD2,-,TRBV11-2,TRBJ2-3,TGTGCCAGCAGCTTTGCGGGAGGCACAGATACGCAGTATTTT,CASSFAGGTDTQYF
TRBD1,-,TRBV27,TRBJ1-4,TGTGCCAGCAGCCAGGGGGTCTGGGAAAAACTGTTTTTT,CASSQGVWEKLFF
-,-,TRBV3-1/TRBV3-2,TRBJ1-1,TGTGCCAGCAGCCAAGATTGGGCAGCGAACACTGAAGCTTTCTTT,CASSQDWAANTEAFF
-,-,TRBV2,TRBJ1-3,TGTGCCAGCAGAGGGGGGGGATTCTCTGGAAACACCATATATTTT,CASRGGGFSGNTIYF
TRBD1,-,TRBV5-5,TRBJ2-5,TGTGCCAGCAGCCCTTATGGACAGGGGGCAGTTGGGACCCAGTACTTC,CASSPYGQGAVGTQYF
-,-,TRBV6-5,TRBJ1-1,TGTGCCAGCAGTTACTCGACAGGAAGGAACACTGAAGCTTTCTTT,CASSYSTGRNTEAFF
-,-,TRBV5-1,TRBJ2-5,TGCGCCAGCAGCTTGGAAAGGGAGCCTCAAGAGACCCAGTACTTC,CASSLEREPQETQYF
TRBD1,-,TRBV7-2,TRBJ2-7,TGTGCCAGCAGCTCCCAGGTTGTGACAGGGAGCGAGCAGTACTTC,CASSSQVVTGSEQYF
TRBD1,-,TRBV27,TRBJ1-1,TGTGCCAGCAGAGAATGGGACAGGGCAAGGGAAGCTTTCTTT,CASREWDRAREAFF
-,-,TRBV4-2,TRBJ1-2,TGTGCCAGCAGCCACCGGGGGGGTACGCAGGAACTCAACTATGGCTACACCTTC,CASSHRGGTQELNYGYTF
-,-,TRBV5-4,TRBJ2-7,TGTGCCAGCAGCTTTAGCGGCAGTGACGAGCAGTACTTC,CASSFSGSDEQYF
-,-,TRBV5-8,TRBJ2-7,TGTGCCAGCAGCTTGCGGGGATCCTACGAGCAGTACTTC,CASSLRGSYEQYF
-,-,TRBV3-1/TRBV3-2,TRBJ1-2,TGTGCCAGCAGCCGTCTACAGGCTAACTATGGCTACACCTTC,CASSRLQANYGYTF
-,-,TRBV5-6,TRBJ2-5,TGTGCCAGCAGCTTGTCTAACCAAGAGACCCAGTACTTC,CASSLSNQETQYF
TRBD1,-,TRBV15,TRBJ1-5,TGTGCCACCAGCACCCGGGACAGCTTAGTTCAGCCCCAGCATTTT,CATSTRDSLVQPQHF
-,-,TRBV21-1,TRBJ2-2,TGTGCCAGCAGCAAGATTTGGGCTAGCGGGAGGCCCACCGGGGAGCTGTTTTTT,CASSKIWASGRPTGELFF
TRBD1,-,TRBV7-9,TRBJ1-5,TGTGCCAGCAGCTTGACAGGGGGTCAGCCCCAGCATTTT,CASSLTGGQPQHF
TRBD1,few,TRBV7-9,TRBJ1-3,TGTGCCAGCAGCTGGGACAGGGCCGGAAACACCATATATTTT,CASSWDRAGNTIYF
-,few,TRBV12-3/TRBV12-4,TRBJ2-7,TGTGCCAGCAGTTTTTCGTCAGGATGGGACTTC,CASSFSSGWDF
TRBD1,-,TRBV6-5,TRBJ2-5,TGTGCCAGCAGGGGACAGTTGAGAGAGACCCAGTACTTC,CASRGQLRETQYF
TRBD1,-,TRBV7-9,TRBJ2-2,TGTGCCAGCAGATCGGGACAGGGGAACACCGGGGAGCTGTTTTTT,CASRSGQGNTGELFF
TRBD2,once,TRBV30,TRBJ2-7,TGTGCCTGGAGTGTATCCGGGGGGGCGTCGGAGCAGTACTTC,CAWSVSGGASEQYF
TRBD1,-,TRBV7-8,TRBJ2-7,TGTGCCAGCAGCTTCACGACAGGGGGCTTTTCCTACGAGCAGTACTTC,CASSFTTGGFSYEQYF
TRBD1,-,TRBV30,TRBJ2-7,TGTGCCTGGAGTGTATCCGGACAGGGGTTCTACGAGCAGTACTTC,CAWSVSGQGFYEQYF
TRBD1,-,TRBV19,TRBJ1-6,TGTGCCAGTAGGACCGGGACAGGACTCTCACCCCTCCACTTT,CASRTGTGLSPLHF
-,-,TRBV6-5,TRBJ1-2,TGTGCCAGCAGGCTCAGGGAGGCCTATGGCTACACCTTC,CASRLREAYGYTF
-,-,TRBV6-5,TRBJ2-7,TGTGCCAGCACCCCGGGGCCAGGGGTGGCCTACGAGCAGTACTTC,CASTPGPGVAYEQYF
-,-,TRBV4-2,TRBJ2-1,TGTGCCAGCAGCCAAGAATCGGGATTCGAGCAGTTCTTC,CASSQESGFEQFF
TRBD2,-,TRBV19,TRBJ2-4,TGTGCCAGTAGCCCTGGGGTAGCGGGGGCCAAAAACATTCAGTACTTC,CASSPGVAGAKNIQYF
TRBD1,-,TRBV9,TRBJ1-2,TGTGCCAGCAGCGTAGGATCAGGGGGCGGCTATGGCTACACCTTC,CASSVGSGGGYGYTF
-,-,TRBV3-1/TRBV3-2,TRBJ1-1,TGTGCCAGCAGCCAAAGCCACCGGGGGGCTGAAGCTTTCTTT,CASSQSHRGAEAFF
TRBD1,-,TRBV3-1/TRBV3-2,TRBJ1-6,TGTGCCAGCAGCCAGGCAGGACAGGGGGGGACTTCACCCCTCCACTTT,CASSQAGQGGTSPLHF
TRBD2,-,TRBV7-9,TRBJ2-5,TGTGCCAGCAGCTTAAGGCTAGCGGGGTTCCAAGAGACCCAGTACTTC,CASSLRLAGFQETQYF
TRBD2,-,TRBV19,TRBJ2-1,TGTGCCAGTAGTATGACTAGCGGGAGGATCAATGAGCAGTTCTTC,CASSMTSGRINEQFF